This T cell receptor (beta chain) was sequenced during a study of chemoradiotherapy in HPV16-positive cancers. General study points: Functional assays defining HPV-specific T cells used only a couple of HPV16-positive patients.

Germline assignment: CDR1 LNHDA and CDR2 SQIVND (reference sequence). The CDR3 runs to 15 residues. V was pared by 5 bases and J by 5 bases, with 8 bases of the junction left unmatched. As regards this clone: Its antigen is still unknown.

Here immunoSEQ multiplex PCR was the method, and the copy in TCRdb shows in-frame clones only, minus some. The top ten hold 3.5% to 5.5% of the sample, which has about 610 clones, 75% to 95% seen once. The TCR was taken from a human donor with HPV-associated anogenital cancer. The specimen was tumor tissue, collected from a patient who underwent chemoradiotherapy. V is TRBV19 and J is TRBJ2-2, with 7 bases lining up with TRBD1. Here the CDR3 reads CASSGRTGSTGELFF. In nucleotides, the CDR3 is TGTGCCAGTAGTGGACGGACAGGTTCAACCGGGGAGCTGTTTTTT.